This T cell receptor beta chain was obtained from a study of response to subunit inactivated influenza vaccine. This clonotype showed up many times. Trimming took 8 bases from V and 4 from J; bases not matched to a gene: 5. CDR3 size: 14 residues. CDR1 MNHEY and CDR2 SMNVEV come from the germline V gene (reference sequence). In TCRdb, the RT-PCR reads were re-called with MiXCR into one record per CDR3 protein. The data hold 500,000 to 550,000 distinct CDR3 sequences, with approximately 7.2% observed a single time. The TCR was taken from a man aged 45-69 years who received an inactivated influenza vaccine. The J gene is TRBJ2-1, the V gene TRBV27, with 10 nucleotides matching TRBD2. The starting material was PBMCs from blood, obtained approximately 25 months after vaccination. The CDR3 DNA follows: TGTGCCAGCCTTAAGCGGGGGGGATACAATGAGCAGTTCTTC. Amino acids: CASLKRGGYNEQFF.